This record concerns one T cell receptor beta chain sequence. Its cognate antigen is unknown. The sample belongs to a study of cytotoxic CD8 clonotypes in ibrutinib-treated CLL. About the study: Specimens for response were gathered following a median roughly eleven months of therapy, spanning 6 to 36.

The CDR3 spans 14 residues. The ends were cut back, 2 bases at V and 1 base at J, with 9 bases in the middle. Germline lookup yields CDR1 SGHRS and CDR2 YFSETQ. Libraries were prepared by immunoSEQ multiplex PCR; TCRdb keeps only in-frame clonotypes and omits some of them. Of just over 200,000 clones listed, roughly 65% were seen once; the top ten hold roughly 6.4%. Study results and limitations: Starting clonality was above that of age-matched healthy donors and tracked circulating CD8+ T-cell counts. Shared public clonotypes were rare, and on treatment they either got smaller or stayed the same.

This sequence originates from a human donor with chronic lymphocytic leukemia. The specimen comprised PBMCs, sampled after 12 months of ibrutinib treatment. V usage is TRBV5-1 and J usage is TRBJ2-5; tentatively, D is TRBD2 (5 bases). The CDR3 spells CASSFGEVQETQYF. CDR3 nucleotide sequence: TGCGCCAGCAGCTTCGGGGAAGTCCAAGAGACCCAGTACTTC.